This T cell receptor (beta chain) was profiled in a study of cytomegalovirus exposure and HLA in healthy donors. Only a few counts were recorded for this clone. 60 Vbeta and 13 Jbeta primers were used in PCR. TCRdb's copy holds only in-frame clones and misses some; the assay was immunoSEQ multiplex PCR. The sample lists 98,000 or so clones, 10% occurring once. In germline, CDR1 is SGHRS, CDR2 YFSETQ. V lost 5 bases and J lost 9, with 19 bases in between. The CDR3 runs 14 residues. V usage is TRBV5-1 and J usage is TRBJ2-3, with D maybe TRBD2 (6 bases). The source is a man aged 40-49 years in good health and CMV-seropositive. The source material was PBMCs. In nucleotides, the CDR3 is TGCGCCAGCAGATCCAGCGGGCCCCGGACGACGCAGTATTTT. This sequence encodes CASRSSGPRTTQYF.